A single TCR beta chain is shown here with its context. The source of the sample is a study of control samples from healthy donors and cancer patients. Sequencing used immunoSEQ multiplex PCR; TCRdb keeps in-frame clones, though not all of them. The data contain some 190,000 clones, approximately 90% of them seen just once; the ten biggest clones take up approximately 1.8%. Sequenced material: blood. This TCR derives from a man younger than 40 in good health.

In DNA form, the CDR3 reads TGTGCCTGGACGGACGGGCGAAGGTACGAGCAGTACTTC. This sequence encodes CAWTDGRRYEQYF. This chain connects TRBV30 to TRBJ2-7, with D unresolved. The germline V and J ends were trimmed by 4 bases and 4 bases, with 14 bases remaining between them. Germline-derived CDR1 and CDR2 are GTSNPN and SVGIG (reference sequence). The CDR3 totals 13 residues. Full variable domain (remainder filled in from reference TRBV30 and TRBJ2-7): SQTIHQWPATLVQPVGSPLSLECTVEGTSNPNLYWYRQAAGRGLQLLFYSVGIGQISSEVPQNLSASRPQDRQFILSSKKLLLSDSGFYLCAWTDGRRYEQYFGPGTRLTVT.